This note documents a single TCR beta chain sequence. Its target antigen remains unknown. No base quality values were provided; no much bigger clone lies one nucleotide off. CD8 naive samples consisted of CD45RO-negative cells that were positively selected for CCR7, yielding a CD45RA+CCR7+ population without TemRA cells. The donors were healthy, HIV-negative adults who had no recently reported acute infections or vaccinations. Every donor was a Caucasian adult residing in Nashville, Tennessee, USA. Blood was collected by leukapheresis, and PBMCs were isolated by Ficoll-Histopaque density gradient centrifugation and then cryopreserved in liquid nitrogen vapor phase. Analytical flow cytometry was used to check the purity and quantity of every magnetically sorted T cell population. Genomic DNA was isolated from each sorted fraction and quantified by UV absorbance on a Nanodrop 2000c. This sample is drawn from a study of shared clonotypes between healthy human individuals (dated by TCRdb to 2019 to 2021). Background for the entire study: The cohort comprised a couple of women and a few men aged 18 to 49 years. For each donor, CD4 naive and CD4 memory were each run on three plates, CD8 naive on two plates, and CD8 memory on one plate. To estimate repertoire size and how much clonotypes are shared between individuals, the study performed deep sequencing of blood TCR repertoires from a handful of healthy adults. Different laboratories and diverse techniques were used to prepare libraries and sequence TCR repertoires, to increase sequencing depth and limit assay-specific biases. Per donor, leukapheresis produced somewhere between about 0.85 and 8.9 billion PBMCs. The research as a whole found: Naive subsets generally had larger estimated clonotype richness than memory subsets did. Compared with non-shared clonotypes, the clonotypes found in all four sorted-subset donors had higher generation probabilities. Based on pairwise subsampling, the degree of clonotype sharing among donors was expected to be affected by sequencing depth. Only blood was sampled, and tissue TCR repertoires likely differ from those in blood. The small number of donors limited the genetic and exposure-history diversity represented. Across several donors, 5% to 6% of naive CD4, over 3% of naive CD8, around 2.5% of memory CD4, and approximately 0.42% of memory CD8 clonotypes were shared. Incomplete sequencing was indicated by rarefaction of sorted-subset datasets, despite the large sequencing depth.

Using the deep immunoSEQ assay, TCR CDR3 regions were amplified from genomic DNA by multiplex PCR. Extracted genomic DNA from each cell subset was distributed evenly across all wells of several immunoSEQ 96-well plates, and each plate was treated as a replicate. For sorted subsets, roughly 200 ng of genomic DNA, equivalent to 30,000 or so T cell genomes, went into each replicate PCR. The purified libraries were quantified using a Qubit 3.0 fluorometer, sized with a Bioanalyzer 2100, and then quantified again using the KAPA Library Quantification kit. Each immunoSEQ 96-well plate was sequenced on its own single-read 150-cycle Illumina NextSeq 550 flow cell. Per the source publication's procedure: Because the immunoSEQ output held only junctional sequences and lacked quality scores, the filtering could not match the filtering applied to full-length reads. To assign V/J genes and CDR3, sequences were annotated using PyIR, a Python wrapper for IgBLAST v1.9, with IMGT germline references. Any read was removed if the V/J assignment was weak (E-value above 1e-6), the CDR3 was missing, or the read contained stop codons, out-of-frame junctions, or ambiguous translated residues. V3J clonotypes were defined as sequences sharing an identical inferred V gene, J gene, and CDR3 amino acid sequence. Percentage overlap between repertoires was computed as shared unique clonotypes divided by the size of the smaller repertoire. RTK rarefaction, the Chao1 estimator, and Recon v2.1 estimates of unobserved clonotypes were used to assess repertoire richness. Generation probabilities were computed with OLGA for all TCRbeta clonotypes obtained by the gDNA method from several donors. The table comes from immuneACCESS by way of TCRdb, which keeps in-frame sequences with V and J called. Part of the clones is missing from these tables; in studies checked, under half for an unresolved V gene and the rest for unknown reasons. V and J calls and clone size are those listed in that table; D and trimming were worked out from the DNA. The sample contains under 700,000 clones, 85% to 95% of them found a single time. Jointly, the top ten make up approximately 0.11% of the sample.

From its cysteine to its phenylalanine, the CDR3 spans 13 amino acids. Only the CDR3 DNA stays, 39 bases, in frame from base 1. CDR1 and CDR2 are read off the germline V gene as MDHEN and SYDVKM. V loses 6 bases, J loses 1 base, and the germline ends lie 9 bases apart. The source of this sequence is a woman aged 25-40 years in good health. Recombination connected TRBV28 to TRBJ1-1; the D segment cannot be called with confidence. Sequencing input: naive CD8+ T cells sorted from blood. The cell subset or site label, as the study defines it: CD45RA+CCR7+. The DNA sequence is TGTGCCAGCAGAGCCTATGAGAACACTGAAGCTTTCTTT. This yields the protein CASRAYENTEAFF.